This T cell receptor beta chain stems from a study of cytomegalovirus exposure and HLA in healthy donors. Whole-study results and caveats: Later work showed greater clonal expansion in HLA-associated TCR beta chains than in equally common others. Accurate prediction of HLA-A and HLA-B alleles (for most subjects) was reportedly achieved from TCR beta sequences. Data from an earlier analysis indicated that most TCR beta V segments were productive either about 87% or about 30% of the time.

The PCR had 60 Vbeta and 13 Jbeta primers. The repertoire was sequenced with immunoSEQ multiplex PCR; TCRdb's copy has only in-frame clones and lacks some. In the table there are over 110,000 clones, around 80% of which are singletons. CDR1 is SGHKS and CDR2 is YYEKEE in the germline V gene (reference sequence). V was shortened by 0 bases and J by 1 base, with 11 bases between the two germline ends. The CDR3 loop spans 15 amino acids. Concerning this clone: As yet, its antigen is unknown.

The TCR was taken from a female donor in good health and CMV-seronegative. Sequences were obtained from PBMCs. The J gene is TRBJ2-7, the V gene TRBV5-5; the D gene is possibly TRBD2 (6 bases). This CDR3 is CASSLVTGESYEQYF. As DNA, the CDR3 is TGTGCCAGCAGCTTGGTTACGGGAGAGTCCTACGAGCAGTACTTC.